This TCR beta chain is drawn from a study of T-cell reconstitution after alpha-beta-depleted transplantation in children. As it was prepared, the TCRbeta library received unique molecular identifiers. TCRdb independently ran MiXCR on the PCR reads; one entry per CDR3 protein. The profile shows around 600,000 distinct CDR3 sequences, under 12% of them singletons. In germline, CDR1 is SGDLS, CDR2 YYNGEE. CDR3 size: 15 residues. Trimming removed 8 bases at V and 0 bases at J, with 18 bases between. This clonotype came up many times. The chain couples TRBV9 to TRBJ2-7; D may match TRBD1 or TRBD2 (5 bases each). The clonotype was recovered from a human donor who donated a stem cell graft to a child with acute myeloid leukemia. This material consisted of PBMCs from the stem cell graft donor, taken from the stem cell graft. Written as DNA, the CDR3 is TGTGCCAGTAGCCCCCGGCAGGGACCCTCCTACGAGCAGTACTTC. Amino acid sequence: CASSPRQGPSYEQYF.